This T cell receptor beta chain was captured in a study of vaccination effects on CD4 cells after COVID-19. Findings and caveats of the study: The study enrolled few convalescent patients and sampled no early post-infection timepoints. Substantial clonal contraction characterized both infection- and vaccine-induced clones late after vaccination.

Expansion of antigen-specific CD4+ T cells with viral peptide pools was carried out by the ViraFEST assay before sequencing. Subsequent to a culture period of more than 9 days, CD4+ T cells were isolated. Researchers swapped half the medium for IL-2 medium on both days 3 and 7. The repertoire was sequenced with immunoSEQ multiplex PCR; TCRdb's copy has only in-frame clones and lacks some. Of 50,000 to 65,000 clones in the sample, 65% to 90% were seen once. Notes on this clone: As yet, its antigen is unknown.

The TCR sequence derives from a human donor who received a COVID-19 vaccine. Sample: CD4+ T cells from PBMCs cultured with HCoV-229E spike peptides, taken before COVID-19 vaccination.

The CDR3 DNA reads as TGTGCCTGGGGGGACAGGGTGAGTGAGCAGTTCTTC. Residues: CAWGDRVSEQFF. The V call is TRBV30, the J call TRBJ2-1; 9 bases line up with TRBD1. CDR1 is GTSNPN, CDR2 SVGIG, per germline (reference sequence). Trimming took 5 bases from V and 9 from J; bases not matched to a gene: 5. The length of the CDR3 is 12 residues. Using reference TRBV30 and TRBJ2-1 for the parts outside the CDR3, the full variable domain is SQTIHQWPATLVQPVGSPLSLECTVEGTSNPNLYWYRQAAGRGLQLLFYSVGIGQISSEVPQNLSASRPQDRQFILSSKKLLLSDSGFYLCAWGDRVSEQFFGPGTRLTVL.